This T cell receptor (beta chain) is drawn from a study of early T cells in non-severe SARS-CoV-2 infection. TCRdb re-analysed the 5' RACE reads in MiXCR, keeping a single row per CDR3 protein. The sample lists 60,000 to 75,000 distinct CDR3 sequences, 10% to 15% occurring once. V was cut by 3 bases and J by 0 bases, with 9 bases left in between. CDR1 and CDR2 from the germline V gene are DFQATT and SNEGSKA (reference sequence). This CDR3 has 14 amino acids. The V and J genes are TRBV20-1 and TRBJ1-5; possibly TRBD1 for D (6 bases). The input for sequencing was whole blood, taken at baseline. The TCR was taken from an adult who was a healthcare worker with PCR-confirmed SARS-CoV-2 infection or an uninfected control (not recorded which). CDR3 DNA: TGCAGTGCTAGCAGGGGATATAGCAATCAGCCCCAGCATTTT. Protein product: CSASRGYSNQPQHF.